This note documents a single TCR beta chain sequence. This sample is drawn from a study of blood T cell repertoires in COVID-19. As for the study in general: The United States, Italy and Spain provided the acute and convalescent COVID-19 samples. PBMCs, B-cell-depleted T cells, or T cells were the source of the cDNA or gDNA that made up the material.

Generated by immunoSEQ multiplex PCR, the TCRdb table keeps only in-frame clones and is missing some. The sample consists of a few hundred thousand clones, over 75% of them appearing once. Cohort placement rested on clinical history that participants reported themselves. Resolution of symptoms, clearance, or two negative PCRs was present in recovered Cohort 3 donors. There are 12 residues in the CDR3. The V end lost 3 bases, the J end lost 6 bases, and 8 bases lay between the germline ends. Germline CDR1 is SNHLY and CDR2 is FYNNEI. The origin of this receptor is a woman between 35 and 50 years old who had recovered from COVID-19. The rearrangement links TRBV2 to TRBJ1-1; perhaps TRBD1 as D (5 bases). Specimen: PBMCs or T cells enriched from blood (not recorded which). This chain's CDR3 is CASSDTGAEAFF. The CDR3 DNA sequence: TGTGCCAGCAGTGATACGGGGGCTGAAGCTTTCTTT.